This is a list of T cell receptor beta chains from one sample in a study of blood T cell repertoires in COVID-19. TCRdb's copy holds only in-frame clones and misses some; the assay was immunoSEQ multiplex PCR. The table has 190,000 or so clones, approximately 86% seen once; the top ten hold about a tenth. The specimen sequenced was PBMCs or T cells enriched from blood (not recorded which). The source of these receptors is a man younger than 35 with acute COVID-19. CDR3s include the opening cysteine and the closing phenylalanine or tryptophan. D genes are given only for firm matches. Size values are once, few and many counts, or a class for expanded clones, and some rows have none.

j_call: TRBJ2-3; v_call: TRBV5-4; d_call: TRBD2; clone_size: NA; cdr3_aa: CASSLPLAEATDTQYF; cdr3_nt: TGTGCCAGCAGCTTGCCACTAGCGGAGGCCACAGATACGCAGTATTTT
j_call: TRBJ2-1; v_call: TRBV5-6; d_call: TRBD2; clone_size: NA; cdr3_aa: CASSLGRSSGFNEQFF; cdr3_nt: TGTGCCAGCAGCCTAGGGAGGTCTAGCGGGTTCAATGAGCAGTTCTTC
j_call: TRBJ2-1; v_call: TRBV11-2; d_call: TRBD2; clone_size: NA; cdr3_aa: CASTYLSGSPWDEQFF; cdr3_nt: TGTGCCAGCACCTATCTAAGCGGGAGCCCATGGGATGAGCAGTTCTTC
j_call: TRBJ2-1; v_call: TRBV7-6; d_call: TRBD1; clone_size: NA; cdr3_aa: CASSLGQGNEQFF; cdr3_nt: TGTGCCAGCAGCTTAGGACAGGGTAATGAGCAGTTCTTC
j_call: TRBJ2-7; v_call: TRBV4-2; d_call: TRBD2; clone_size: NA; cdr3_aa: CASSQGAGVGNEQYF; cdr3_nt: TGTGCCAGCAGCCAAGGTGCGGGAGTGGGTAACGAGCAGTACTTC
j_call: TRBJ2-7; v_call: TRBV28; d_call: TRBD2; clone_size: NA; cdr3_aa: CASKAPAGAYEQYF; cdr3_nt: TGTGCCAGCAAGGCCCCAGCGGGGGCCTACGAGCAGTACTTC
j_call: TRBJ1-1; v_call: TRBV6-4; d_call: TRBD1; clone_size: NA; cdr3_aa: CASSKTGVTEAFF; cdr3_nt: TGTGCCAGCAGTAAAACAGGGGTCACTGAAGCTTTCTTT
j_call: TRBJ2-7; v_call: TRBV3-1/TRBV3-2; d_call: NA; clone_size: NA; cdr3_aa: CASSQDPGTNYEQYF; cdr3_nt: TGTGCCAGCAGCCAAGATCCCGGGACAAACTACGAGCAGTACTTC
j_call: TRBJ2-3; v_call: TRBV27; d_call: TRBD2; clone_size: NA; cdr3_aa: CASSEFSGSTDTQYF; cdr3_nt: TGTGCCAGCAGTGAATTTAGCGGGAGCACAGATACGCAGTATTTT
j_call: TRBJ2-5; v_call: TRBV3-1/TRBV3-2; d_call: NA; clone_size: NA; cdr3_aa: CASNHGGETQYF; cdr3_nt: TGTGCCAGCAATCACGGGGGAGAGACCCAGTACTTC
j_call: TRBJ2-1; v_call: TRBV30; d_call: TRBD1; clone_size: NA; cdr3_aa: CAWSGTGGYNEQFF; cdr3_nt: TGTGCCTGGAGTGGGACAGGGGGATATAATGAGCAGTTCTTC
j_call: TRBJ2-1; v_call: TRBV19; d_call: NA; clone_size: NA; cdr3_aa: CASSIGGIYNEQFF; cdr3_nt: TGTGCCAGTAGTATAGGCGGGATATACAATGAGCAGTTCTTC
j_call: TRBJ1-5; v_call: TRBV28; d_call: NA; clone_size: once; cdr3_aa: CASSFIQASNQPQHF; cdr3_nt: TGTGCCAGCAGTTTTATACAGGCCAGCAATCAGCCCCAGCATTTT
j_call: TRBJ2-1; v_call: TRBV5-1; d_call: NA; clone_size: NA; cdr3_aa: CASSLDGNEQFF; cdr3_nt: TGCGCCAGCAGCTTGGACGGCAATGAGCAGTTCTTC
j_call: TRBJ2-1; v_call: TRBV5-4; d_call: TRBD1; clone_size: NA; cdr3_aa: CASSFGQGAYNEQFF; cdr3_nt: TGTGCCAGCAGCTTCGGACAGGGGGCATACAATGAGCAGTTCTTC
j_call: TRBJ2-7; v_call: TRBV27; d_call: TRBD2; clone_size: NA; cdr3_aa: CASSYLGGYYEQYF; cdr3_nt: TGTGCCAGCAGTTATTTGGGAGGGTACTACGAGCAGTACTTC
j_call: TRBJ2-1; v_call: TRBV19; d_call: TRBD1; clone_size: NA; cdr3_aa: CASSLDRGNEQFF; cdr3_nt: TGTGCCAGTAGTTTAGACAGGGGGAATGAGCAGTTCTTC
j_call: TRBJ1-2; v_call: TRBV5-3; d_call: TRBD1; clone_size: NA; cdr3_aa: CARSPHRGKGYTF; cdr3_nt: TGTGCCAGAAGTCCTCACAGGGGGAAGGGCTACACCTTC
j_call: TRBJ2-7; v_call: TRBV6-6; d_call: TRBD2; clone_size: few; cdr3_aa: CASSQQGPGLAAIRYEQYF; cdr3_nt: TGTGCCAGCAGTCAACAGGGACCGGGACTAGCGGCCATTCGGTACGAGCAGTACTTC
j_call: TRBJ2-1; v_call: TRBV27; d_call: TRBD2; clone_size: NA; cdr3_aa: CASTELAGDEQFF; cdr3_nt: TGTGCCAGCACCGAACTAGCGGGAGACGAGCAGTTCTTC
j_call: TRBJ1-4; v_call: TRBV30; d_call: NA; clone_size: NA; cdr3_aa: CAWSRMRDEKLFF; cdr3_nt: TGTGCCTGGAGTCGCATGAGGGATGAAAAACTGTTTTTT
j_call: TRBJ2-3; v_call: TRBV5-1; d_call: NA; clone_size: NA; cdr3_aa: CASSLGDSDTQYF; cdr3_nt: TGCGCCAGCAGCTTGGGAGATTCAGATACGCAGTATTTT
j_call: TRBJ2-1; v_call: TRBV19; d_call: TRBD2; clone_size: NA; cdr3_aa: CASSIPPFSLAGEEAEQFF; cdr3_nt: TGTGCCAGTAGTATTCCCCCCTTCTCACTAGCGGGAGAGGAGGCTGAGCAGTTCTTC
j_call: TRBJ2-1; v_call: TRBV5-1; d_call: TRBD2; clone_size: once; cdr3_aa: CASSPGLAGVYNEQFF; cdr3_nt: TGCGCCAGCAGCCCGGGACTAGCGGGAGTTTACAATGAGCAGTTCTTC
j_call: TRBJ2-5; v_call: TRBV4-1; d_call: NA; clone_size: NA; cdr3_aa: CASSPRSIQETQYF; cdr3_nt: TGCGCCAGCAGCCCGCGCTCGATACAAGAGACCCAGTACTTC
j_call: TRBJ1-1; v_call: TRBV7-8; d_call: TRBD1; clone_size: NA; cdr3_aa: CASSKDRDSLIMNTEAFF; cdr3_nt: TGTGCCAGCAGCAAAGACAGGGACAGCCTAATTATGAACACTGAAGCTTTCTTT
j_call: TRBJ2-1; v_call: TRBV7-2; d_call: TRBD2; clone_size: NA; cdr3_aa: CASSLTYTLAGGREQFF; cdr3_nt: TGTGCCAGCAGCTTAACTTACACCTTAGCGGGAGGGCGCGAGCAGTTCTTC
j_call: TRBJ2-5; v_call: TRBV19; d_call: TRBD2; clone_size: NA; cdr3_aa: CASRQTSGRDETQYF; cdr3_nt: TGTGCCAGCCGTCAGACTAGCGGGAGAGACGAGACCCAGTACTTC
j_call: TRBJ1-6; v_call: TRBV30; d_call: NA; clone_size: NA; cdr3_aa: CASTVVSRSPLHF; cdr3_nt: TGTGCCTCGACAGTCGTTTCTCGTTCACCCCTCCACTTT
j_call: TRBJ1-5; v_call: TRBV24-1; d_call: TRBD1; clone_size: NA; cdr3_aa: CATSEDRVEQPQHF; cdr3_nt: TGTGCCACCAGTGAAGACAGGGTCGAACAGCCCCAGCATTTT
j_call: TRBJ2-7; v_call: TRBV18; d_call: NA; clone_size: once; cdr3_aa: CASSPISTPEPYEQYF; cdr3_nt: TGTGCCAGCTCACCAATTAGCACCCCAGAGCCTTACGAGCAGTACTTC
j_call: TRBJ1-1; v_call: TRBV5-1; d_call: TRBD1; clone_size: NA; cdr3_aa: CASSSPNDRGTEAFF; cdr3_nt: TGCGCCAGCAGCTCCCCTAATGACAGGGGAACTGAAGCTTTCTTT
j_call: TRBJ2-2; v_call: TRBV5-5; d_call: NA; clone_size: NA; cdr3_aa: CASKLPGYANTGELFF; cdr3_nt: TGTGCCAGCAAGCTCCCAGGGTACGCGAACACCGGGGAGCTGTTTTTT
j_call: TRBJ1-2; v_call: TRBV5-4; d_call: TRBD1; clone_size: NA; cdr3_aa: CASSPAGGYYGYTF; cdr3_nt: TGTGCCAGCAGCCCCGCAGGGGGATATTATGGCTACACCTTC
j_call: TRBJ1-2; v_call: TRBV27; d_call: TRBD1; clone_size: NA; cdr3_aa: CASSLARTGVYGYTF; cdr3_nt: TGTGCCAGCAGTTTAGCCCGGACAGGGGTCTATGGCTACACCTTC
j_call: TRBJ2-1; v_call: TRBV28; d_call: TRBD2; clone_size: NA; cdr3_aa: CASSLTGLAGLSYNEQFF; cdr3_nt: TGTGCCAGCAGTTTAACGGGACTAGCGGGACTCTCCTACAATGAGCAGTTCTTC
j_call: TRBJ2-7; v_call: TRBV7-9; d_call: TRBD1; clone_size: NA; cdr3_aa: CASSPPSGQGVREQYF; cdr3_nt: TGTGCCAGCAGCCCCCCTTCCGGACAGGGAGTTCGAGAGCAGTACTTC
j_call: TRBJ2-1; v_call: TRBV6-1; d_call: TRBD2; clone_size: NA; cdr3_aa: CASSEGLAGGGPYNEQFF; cdr3_nt: TGTGCCAGCAGTGAAGGGCTAGCGGGAGGGGGACCGTACAATGAGCAGTTCTTC
j_call: TRBJ2-1; v_call: TRBV5-1; d_call: TRBD2; clone_size: once; cdr3_aa: CASSSGLAGGVEQFF; cdr3_nt: TGCGCCAGCAGCTCAGGACTAGCGGGAGGGGTTGAGCAGTTCTTC
j_call: TRBJ2-1; v_call: TRBV7-9; d_call: NA; clone_size: NA; cdr3_aa: CASSLTGQYNEQFF; cdr3_nt: TGTGCCAGCAGCTTAACTGGACAGTACAATGAGCAGTTCTTC
j_call: TRBJ2-7; v_call: TRBV4-1; d_call: NA; clone_size: NA; cdr3_aa: CASTWTPSSYEQYF; cdr3_nt: TGCGCCAGCACCTGGACTCCCAGCTCCTACGAGCAGTACTTC
j_call: TRBJ1-2; v_call: TRBV6-1; d_call: TRBD1; clone_size: NA; cdr3_aa: CASSDRGLEGYTF; cdr3_nt: TGTGCCAGCAGTGACAGGGGGCTTGAAGGCTACACCTTC
j_call: TRBJ2-2; v_call: TRBV18; d_call: TRBD2; clone_size: NA; cdr3_aa: CASSRTSGRAGTGELFF; cdr3_nt: TGTGCCAGCTCACGGACTAGCGGGAGGGCCGGTACCGGGGAGCTGTTTTTT